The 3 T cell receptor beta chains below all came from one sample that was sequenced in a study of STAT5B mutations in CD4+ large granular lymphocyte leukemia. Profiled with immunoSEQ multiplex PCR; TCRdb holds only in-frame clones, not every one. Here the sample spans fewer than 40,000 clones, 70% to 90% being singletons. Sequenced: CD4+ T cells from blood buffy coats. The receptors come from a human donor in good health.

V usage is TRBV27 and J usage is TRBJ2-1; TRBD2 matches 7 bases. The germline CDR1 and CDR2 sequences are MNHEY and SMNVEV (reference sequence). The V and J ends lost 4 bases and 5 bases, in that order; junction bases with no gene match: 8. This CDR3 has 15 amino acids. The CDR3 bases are TGTGCCAGCAGTTCTCCGGCAGCGGGAAACAATGAGCAGTTCTTC. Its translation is CASSSPAAGNNEQFF.

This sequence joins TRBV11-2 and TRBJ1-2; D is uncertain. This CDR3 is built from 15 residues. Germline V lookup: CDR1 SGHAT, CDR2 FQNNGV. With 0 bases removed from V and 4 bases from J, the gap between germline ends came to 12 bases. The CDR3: CASSLDRRSFYGYTF. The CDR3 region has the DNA TGTGCCAGCAGCTTAGATCGGAGGAGCTTCTATGGCTACACCTTC.

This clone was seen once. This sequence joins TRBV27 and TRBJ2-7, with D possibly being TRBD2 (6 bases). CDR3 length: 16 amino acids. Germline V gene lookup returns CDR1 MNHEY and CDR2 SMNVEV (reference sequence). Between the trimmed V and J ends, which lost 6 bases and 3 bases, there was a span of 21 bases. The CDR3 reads CASSYGTLAPIYEQYF. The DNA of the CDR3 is TGTGCCAGCAGCTACGGGACTCTAGCACCTATCTACGAGCAGTACTTC.